This entry describes one T cell receptor (beta chain). Its antigen remains unknown. The CDR3 covers 14 residues. From germline, CDR1 is SGDLS and CDR2 YYNGEE. Trimming stripped 2 bases from V and 7 bases from J, with 14 bases between. Healthy people donating bone marrow made up the donors. This specimen belongs to a study of cytomegalovirus exposure and HLA in healthy donors. Notes on the study in general: For most TCR beta V segments, an earlier analysis put the productive rate at about 90% or about 30% of the time.

Researchers ran the PCR with 60 Vbeta and 13 Jbeta primers. Assay: immunoSEQ multiplex PCR; the TCRdb copy retains only in-frame clones and omits some. Among around 150,000 clones listed, approximately 87% were seen once. The sequence was collected from a woman under 40 in good health and CMV-seronegative. The specimen was PBMCs. The rearrangement uses TRBV9 and TRBJ2-3; D is perhaps TRBD2 (5 bases). CDR3 sequence: CASSVGGPGNTQYF. The CDR3 DNA reads as TGTGCCAGCAGCGTGGGCGGCCCCGGGAATACGCAGTATTTT. The whole variable domain, remainder taken from reference TRBV9 and TRBJ2-3, is DSGVTQTPKHLITATGQRVTLRCSPRSGDLSVYWYQQSLDQGLQFLIQYYNGEERAKGNILERFSAQQFPDLHSELNLSSLELGDSALYFCASSVGGPGNTQYFGPGTRLTVL.